The text below deals with one TCR beta chain. TCRdb reprocessed the 5' RACE reads and stores each CDR3 protein as one record, lacking DNA. This table holds about 300,000 distinct CDR3 sequences. This specimen belongs to a study of monozygotic twins with inflammatory bowel disease. Material: blood. This receptor was taken from a human donor with ulcerative colitis or Crohn's disease, or a healthy co-twin of an affected twin (not recorded which).

CDR3 loop: CASSELGTGGEQYF. The chain is built from TRBV25-1 and TRBJ2-7; TCRdb's D call, TRBD1, is unchecked because there is no DNA. The CDR3 covers 14 residues. Looked up from germline, CDR1 is MGHDK and CDR2 is SYGVNS.